One T cell receptor beta chain is described in this entry. The V gene's germline CDR1 is SGHVS and CDR2 FNYEAQ. Trimming shortened V by 4 bases and J by 7 bases, and 19 bases separated the two germline ends. CDR3 length: 16 residues. Patients in Seattle were enrolled during active infection, then followed longitudinally. This sample was taken from a study of blood T cell repertoires in COVID-19. Whole-study context: T cells, B-cell-depleted T cells, or PBMCs supplied cDNA or gDNA.

Original methodology: By means of reference gene primer amplification, nucleated cell counts were estimated. Profiled with immunoSEQ multiplex PCR; TCRdb holds only in-frame clones, not every one. D and trimming come from the DNA, and the V and J calls and clone size come from that table. Of 150,000 to 200,000 clones listed, 85% to 90% were seen once; the top ten hold roughly 9.8%. The chain carries TRBV7-6 and TRBJ1-4; tentatively, D is TRBD1 (6 bases). The sequence derives from a woman aged 55 to 70 with COVID-19, enrolled during active disease. The sequenced material came from peripheral blood. The CDR3 DNA reads TGTGCCAGCAGCTCTCCAGGTGTACAGGGTGTTGAAAAACTGTTTTTT. Translating it yields CASSSPGVQGVEKLFF.